A single sample is the source of the 23 T cell receptor beta chains below, sequenced in a study of T-cell memory formation after mild COVID-19. TCRdb re-called the 5' RACE reads with MiXCR, one entry per CDR3 protein. The repertoire holds roughly 380,000 distinct CDR3 sequences, with under 30% as singletons. The source material was PBMCs or a T cell subset sorted from them (not recorded which). All receptors come from an adult woman who had mild COVID-19 (a few samples of this study predate the infection). Cell type and time point are not known.

This clonotype has only a few counts. CDR3 in DNA: TGTGCCAGCAGCCCCCGGTTACAGAGAAACACTGAAGCTTTCTTT. Protein sequence: CASSPRLQRNTEAFF. The chain carries TRBV11-2 and TRBJ1-1; D gene uncertain. This CDR3 has 15 residues. Trimming left V 5 bases short and J 2 bases short, with 15 bases between. Germline assignment: CDR1 SGHAT and CDR2 FQNNGV.

This clonotype was seen more than once but under ten times. The V call is TRBV7-9, the J call TRBJ2-1; 7 nucleotides line up with TRBD1. Germline V gene sequence: CDR1 SEHNR, CDR2 FQNEAQ (reference sequence). The V and J ends lost 5 bases and 4 bases, in that order; junction bases with no gene match: 2. The CDR3 is 13 amino acids. CDR3 amino acids: CASSPGQYNEQFF. The CDR3 bases are TGTGCCAGCAGCCCGGGACAGTACAATGAGCAGTTCTTC.

There are a few counts of this clonotype. The chain has TRBV5-1 and TRBJ2-7; D tentatively reads TRBD1 or TRBD2 (5 bases each). From germline, CDR1 is SGHRS and CDR2 YFSETQ. The CDR3 extends over 15 amino acids. V shed 0 bases and J shed 3 bases, with 13 bases lying between them. The CDR3 protein is CASSLVSGPLYEQYF. DNA for the CDR3: TGCGCCAGCAGCTTGGTATCGGGACCCCTCTACGAGCAGTACTTC.

This clonotype was picked up a small number of times. V is TRBV12-3 or TRBV12-4 and J is TRBJ2-1; D unresolved. CDR3 length: 16 amino acids. Between the trimmed V and J ends, which lost 3 bases and 2 bases, there was a span of 14 bases. The CDR3 DNA reads as TGTGCCAGCAGTTTCAGAGTCCAAGGGACCTACAATGAGCAGTTCTTC. Encoded protein: CASSFRVQGTYNEQFF.

The rearrangement joins TRBV4-1 to TRBJ2-5; 16 positions agree with TRBD2. V shed 5 bases, J shed 3 bases, and the junction held 9 bases outside the gene matches. CDR3 length: 18 residues. Germline assignment: CDR1 MGHRA and CDR2 YSYEKL. The CDR3 DNA follows: TGCGCCAGCAGCTACACCGGGACTAGCGGGGGGGCCGAAGAGACCCAGTACTTC. It codes for CASSYTGTSGGAEETQYF.

The sample holds a few counts of this clonotype. The chain is built from TRBV27 and TRBJ2-3, with D perhaps given as TRBD1 or TRBD2 (5 bases each). Trimming left V 3 bases short and J 1 base short, with 14 bases between. The CDR3 loop spans 16 amino acids. The germline gives CDR1 MNHEY, CDR2 SMNVEV (reference sequence). CDR3 protein: CASSFPPGQGTDTQYF. The CDR3 DNA reads TGTGCCAGCAGTTTCCCCCCGGGGCAAGGCACAGATACGCAGTATTTT.

The chain combines TRBV5-1 with TRBJ1-2; unclear D gene. The germline V gene encodes CDR1 SGHRS and CDR2 YFSETQ. Trimming stripped 0 bases from V and 4 bases from J, with 13 bases between. This CDR3 has 15 amino acids. The CDR3 sequence is CASSLAGDSSYGYTF. The CDR3, as DNA: TGCGCCAGCAGCTTGGCAGGAGACTCCTCCTATGGCTACACCTTC.

The rearrangement uses TRBV7-2 and TRBJ2-2; 8 nucleotides align to TRBD2. Germline assignment: CDR1 SGHTA and CDR2 FQGNSA. There are 18 residues in the CDR3. V lost 3 bases and J lost 1; bases outside the gene matches: 10. The CDR3 loop is CASSLSLASGLNTGELFF. CDR3 in DNA: TGTGCCAGCAGCTTGAGTTTGGCTAGCGGGTTGAACACCGGGGAGCTGTTTTTT.

This clonotype was observed a few times. V usage is TRBV20-1 and J usage is TRBJ2-4; D is possibly TRBD1 (5 bases). The germline gives CDR1 DFQATT, CDR2 SNEGSKA (reference sequence). With 3 bases removed from V and 5 bases from J, the gap between germline ends came to 11 bases. The CDR3 consists of 13 residues. CDR3 protein: CSASWAGQNIQYF. Here the CDR3 DNA reads TGCAGTGCTAGTTGGGCAGGGCAAAACATTCAGTACTTC.

This clonotype was counted only a few times. The V and J genes are TRBV11-1 and TRBJ2-1, with TRBD2 as a possible D gene (6 bases). Trimming removed 3 bases from V and 5 bases from J, with 11 bases in between. The CDR3 spans 14 residues. Per the germline V gene, CDR1 is SGHAT and CDR2 is FQDESV (reference sequence). CDR3 nucleotide sequence: TGTGCCAGCAGCTTCGGGGGAGTGAACAATGAGCAGTTCTTC. Protein: CASSFGGVNNEQFF.

The V call is TRBV16, the J call TRBJ1-2, with no clear D. The CDR3 covers 14 residues. CDR1 and CDR2 from the germline V gene are KGHSY and FQNENV. The V end lost 4 bases, the J end lost 7 bases, and 16 bases lay between the germline ends. CDR3 loop: CASSPLNGGAGYTF. The CDR3, as DNA: TGTGCCAGCAGCCCCCTTAACGGCGGAGCTGGCTACACCTTC.

CDR3 amino acids: CASSGSYGEQYF. DNA of the CDR3: TGCGCCAGCAGCGGAAGCTACGGGGAGCAGTACTTC. This chain uses TRBV5-1 with TRBJ2-7; D call uncertain. This CDR3 region has 12 residues. CDR1 SGHRS and CDR2 YFSETQ come from the germline V gene. V was shortened by 4 bases and J by 7 bases, with 12 bases between the two germline ends. Full variable domain (outside the CDR3, taken from reference TRBV5-1 and TRBJ2-7): KAGVTQTPRYLIKTRGQQVTLSCSPISGHRSVSWYQQTPGQGLQFLFEYFSETQRNKGNFPGRFSGRQFSNSRSEMNVSTLELGDSALYLCASSGSYGEQYFGPGTRLTVT.

In this sample, this clonotype turned up many times. The genes are TRBV20-1 and TRBJ2-5, with TRBD2 as a possible D gene (6 bases). Germline V CDR1 and CDR2: DFQATT, SNEGSKA (reference sequence). Deletions cut 3 bases from V and 5 bases from J, with 16 bases between. The CDR3 length is 14 residues. As DNA, the CDR3 is TGCAGTGCTAGGAGGCCGGGAGAAAGGGAGACCCAGTACTTC. Its translation is CSARRPGERETQYF.

The chain has TRBV12-3 or TRBV12-4 and TRBJ2-7; 13 bases agree with TRBD2. V was pared by 4 bases and J by 4 bases, with 1 base of the junction left unmatched. This CDR3 spans 14 amino acids. CDR3 amino acids: CASSWTSGGYEQYF. The CDR3 nucleotides read TGTGCCAGCAGTTGGACTAGCGGGGGTTACGAGCAGTACTTC.

This chain uses TRBV18 with TRBJ2-3; 7 bases fit TRBD1. The CDR3 consists of 15 residues. J gave up 3 bases and V 5 bases, and 8 bases lay outside the gene matches. The germline V gene has CDR1 KGHSH and CDR2 LQKENI. In DNA form, the CDR3 reads TGTGCCAGCTCAGACACAGGGGTCCGGACAGATACGCAGTATTTT. Amino acid sequence: CASSDTGVRTDTQYF.

This clonotype was counted only a few times. CDR3 residues: CASSPRTGAEAFF. In nucleotides, the CDR3 is TGTGCCAGCAGCCCCCGGACAGGAGCTGAAGCTTTCTTT. The rearrangement links TRBV7-9 to TRBJ1-1; 7 bases line up with TRBD1. The CDR3 has 13 amino acids. J was trimmed by 6 bases and V by 5 bases; bases with no gene match: 6. Germline-derived CDR1 and CDR2 are SEHNR and FQNEAQ (reference sequence). Full variable domain (rest looked up from reference TRBV7-9 and TRBJ1-1): DTGVSQNPRHKITKRGQNVTFRCDPISEHNRLYWYRQTLGQGPEFLTYFQNEAQLEKSRLLSDRFSAERPKGSFSTLEIQRTEQGDSAMYLCASSPRTGAEAFFGQGTRLTVV.

The V and J genes are TRBV28 and TRBJ2-4; 9 bases fit TRBD2. This CDR3 spans 14 amino acids. With 6 bases clipped from V and 6 bases from J, the junction kept 6 bases outside the gene matches. Germline loops: CDR1 MDHEN, CDR2 SYDVKM. The chain's CDR3 is CASRFSAGGNIQYF. The CDR3 DNA reads as TGTGCCAGCAGGTTCTCAGCGGGAGGAAACATTCAGTACTTC.

This clonotype came up a few times. The gene calls are TRBV6-1 and TRBJ2-5; D call uncertain. Germline CDR1 is MNHNS and CDR2 is SASEGT. This CDR3 is 16 amino acids long. V was clipped by 3 bases and J by 1 base, with 15 bases between them. CDR3 coding DNA: TGTGCCAGCAGTGAGCATCACACCTGGGCCCAAGAGACCCAGTACTTC. It codes for CASSEHHTWAQETQYF.

The V and J genes are TRBV7-8 and TRBJ2-5; TRBD1 is a possible D gene (5 bases). The CDR3 totals 11 residues. CDR1 is SGHVS, CDR2 FQNEAQ, per germline. The V end was cut by 8 bases, the J end by 5 bases, with 9 bases between. This CDR3 reads CASPKGETQYF. The CDR3 region has the DNA TGTGCCAGCCCCAAGGGGGAGACCCAGTACTTC.

Of note for this clonotype: At one end the junction does not follow the germline gene, possibly because of a read error. The rearrangement uses TRBV4-1 and TRBJ2-1, with D possibly TRBD2 on 5 matching bases. Germline V CDR1 and CDR2: MGHRA, YSYEKL. The CDR3 contains 11 residues. DNA of the CDR3: TGCGCCAGCAGCGACTACTATGAGCAGTTCTTC. Encoded protein: CASSDYYEQFF.

This clonotype was detected a few times. The gene calls are TRBV29-1 and TRBJ2-7, with 8 positions matching TRBD2. V was pared by 4 bases and J by 4 bases, with 6 bases of the junction left unmatched. The CDR3 totals 13 residues. Germline V gene lookup returns CDR1 SQVTM and CDR2 ANQGSEA. The CDR3 DNA sequence: TGCAGCGTTGTAAGCGGGAGCGGGTACGAGCAGTACTTC. As protein: CSVVSGSGYEQYF.

The chain links TRBV24-1 to TRBJ2-2; 8 positions match TRBD1. The CDR3 is 14 amino acids. The V segment lost 3 bases and the J segment 7 bases; nucleotides outside the gene matches: 3. Per germline, CDR1 KGHDR and CDR2 SFDVKD. This CDR3 reads CATSDPGTGGELFF. The CDR3 nucleotides read TGTGCCACCAGTGATCCCGGGACAGGCGGGGAGCTGTTTTTT.

This chain connects TRBV6-6 to TRBJ2-5; the D gene is possibly TRBD2 (7 bases). Trimming pared 0 bases from V and 1 base from J, leaving 15 bases between. CDR3 size: 17 residues. Germline values: CDR1 MNHNY, CDR2 SVGAGI (reference sequence). In DNA, the CDR3 is TGTGCCAGCAGTTACTCGATTGGGGCGGGGGCCCAAGAGACCCAGTACTTC. Protein product: CASSYSIGAGAQETQYF.